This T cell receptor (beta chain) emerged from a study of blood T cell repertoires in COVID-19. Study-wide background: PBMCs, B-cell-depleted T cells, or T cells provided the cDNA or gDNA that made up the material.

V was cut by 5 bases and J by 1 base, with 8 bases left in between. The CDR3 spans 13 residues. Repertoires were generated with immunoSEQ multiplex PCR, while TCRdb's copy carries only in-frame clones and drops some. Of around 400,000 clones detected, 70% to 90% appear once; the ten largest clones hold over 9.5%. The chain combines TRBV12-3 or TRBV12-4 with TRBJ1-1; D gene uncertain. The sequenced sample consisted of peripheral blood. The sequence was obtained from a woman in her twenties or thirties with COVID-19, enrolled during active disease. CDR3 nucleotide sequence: TGTGCCAGCAGTCTACTTCGGAACACTGAAGCTTTCTTT. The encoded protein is CASSLLRNTEAFF.